This TCR beta chain was obtained from a study of blood T cell repertoires in COVID-19. Study-level background: Acute and convalescent COVID-19 samples came from the United States, Italy and Spain.

Each participant's cohort was designated according to participant-reported clinical history. Resolution of symptoms, clearance, or two negative PCRs was present in recovered Cohort 3 donors. In the study's own analysis: Estimation of nucleated cell counts relied on the amplification of reference gene primers. Assay used: immunoSEQ multiplex PCR; TCRdb lists only in-frame clones, some missing. The V and J calls and clone size come from that table; D and trimming were worked out from the DNA. The data show about 310,000 clones, around 89% seen once. This clone occurred many times. Sequences were obtained from PBMCs or T cells enriched from blood (not recorded which). The receptor was derived from a woman aged 35 to 49 who had recovered from COVID-19.

CDR3 in DNA: TGCGCCAGCAGCCCCAGGACAGGGGAACTCTATGGCTACACCTTC. Its protein product is CASSPRTGELYGYTF. The V gene is TRBV5-1, the J gene TRBJ1-2; TRBD1 matches at 9 bases. Germline V lookup: CDR1 SGHRS, CDR2 YFSETQ. V lost 4 bases to trimming and J lost 4 bases; unmatched junction nucleotides: 8. The CDR3 sequence is 15 residues long.